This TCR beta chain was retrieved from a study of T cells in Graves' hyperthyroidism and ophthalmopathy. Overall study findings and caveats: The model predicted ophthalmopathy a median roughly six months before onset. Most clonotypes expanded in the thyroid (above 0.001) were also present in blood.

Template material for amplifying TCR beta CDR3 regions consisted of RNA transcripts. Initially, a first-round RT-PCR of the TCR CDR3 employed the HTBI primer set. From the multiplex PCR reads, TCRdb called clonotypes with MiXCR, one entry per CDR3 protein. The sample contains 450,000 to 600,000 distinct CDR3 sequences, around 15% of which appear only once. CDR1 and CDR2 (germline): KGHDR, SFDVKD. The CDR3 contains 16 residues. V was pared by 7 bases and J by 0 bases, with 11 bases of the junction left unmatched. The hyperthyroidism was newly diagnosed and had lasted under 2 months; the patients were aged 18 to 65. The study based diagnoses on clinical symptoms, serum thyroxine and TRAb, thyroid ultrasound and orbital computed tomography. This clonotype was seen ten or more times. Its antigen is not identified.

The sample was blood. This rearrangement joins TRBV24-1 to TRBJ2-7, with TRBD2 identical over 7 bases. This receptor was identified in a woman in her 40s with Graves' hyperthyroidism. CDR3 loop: CATRTGGRAASYEQYF. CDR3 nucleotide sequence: TGTGCCACCAGGACGGGGGGTAGGGCAGCCTCCTACGAGCAGTACTTC.